Given below is one T cell receptor (beta chain) in context. Its cognate antigen is unknown. This sample is drawn from a study of T cell responses to AZD1222 COVID-19 vaccine. General study results and limits: Researchers report vaccine-associated CD4 TCRs spanning spike, with dominance at 160-218 and 743-854. In a largely white British group with more females than males, clonal diversity was possibly underestimated.

Measured with immunoSEQ multiplex PCR; TCRdb has only the in-frame clones, and not every one. This table has roughly 42,000 clones, 60% to 85% appearing once. V lost 1 base and J 6 bases, leaving 9 bases between the germline ends. The germline V gene encodes CDR1 SGHTA and CDR2 FQGNSA. There are 14 residues in the CDR3. The rearrangement links TRBV7-2 to TRBJ1-4; D gene uncertain. The source material was peripheral blood, sampled on day 0 of AZD1222 vaccination. This receptor was taken from an adult in good health. The CDR3 DNA follows: TGTGCCAGCAGCTTAGTTCTAGGACATGAAAAACTGTTTTTT. This encodes CASSLVLGHEKLFF.